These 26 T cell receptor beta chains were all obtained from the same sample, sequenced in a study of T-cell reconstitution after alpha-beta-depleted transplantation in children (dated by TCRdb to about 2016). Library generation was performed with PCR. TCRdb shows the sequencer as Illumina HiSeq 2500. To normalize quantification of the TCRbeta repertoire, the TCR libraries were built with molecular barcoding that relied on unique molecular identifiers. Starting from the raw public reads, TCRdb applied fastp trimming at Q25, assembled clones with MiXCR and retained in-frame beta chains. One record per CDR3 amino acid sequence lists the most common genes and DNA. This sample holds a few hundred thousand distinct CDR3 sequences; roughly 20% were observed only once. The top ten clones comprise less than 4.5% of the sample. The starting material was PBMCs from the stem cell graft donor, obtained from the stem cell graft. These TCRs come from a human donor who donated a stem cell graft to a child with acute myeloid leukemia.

CDR3 DNA: TGCAGTGCTACGACAGGGGATCAGCCCCAGCATTTT. Amino acids: CSATTGDQPQHF. The chain carries TRBV20-1 and TRBJ1-5; TRBD1 matches 8 bases. The CDR3 extends over 12 amino acids. Losses at the gene ends were 4 bases for V and 5 bases for J; bases not matched to a gene: 1. From germline, CDR1 is DFQATT and CDR2 SNEGSKA (reference sequence).

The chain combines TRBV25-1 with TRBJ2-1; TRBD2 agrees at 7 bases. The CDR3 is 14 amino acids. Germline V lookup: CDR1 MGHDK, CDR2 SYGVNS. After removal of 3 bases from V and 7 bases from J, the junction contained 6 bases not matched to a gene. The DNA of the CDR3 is TGTGCCAGCAGTGATTTCGAGCGGGGTAATGAGCAGTTCTTC. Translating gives CASSDFERGNEQFF.

CDR3 DNA: TGTGCCAGCAGCTTTGCCCGGCTAGCGCGCCAAGAGACCCAGTACTTC. Protein product: CASSFARLARQETQYF. The chain recombines TRBV7-6 with TRBJ2-5, with a weak D call TRBD2 (6 bases). V lost 3 bases and J lost 1, with 15 bases in between. Germline V lookup: CDR1 SGHVS, CDR2 FNYEAQ. The CDR3 totals 16 residues.

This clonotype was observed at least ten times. CDR3 loop: CASKPGTSGDTQYF. DNA of the CDR3: TGTGCCAGCAAGCCGGGGACAAGCGGGGATACGCAGTATTTT. The chain couples TRBV9 to TRBJ2-3; D possibly matches TRBD1 or TRBD2 (6 bases each). Deletions cut 6 bases from V and 6 bases from J, with 17 bases between. The CDR3 contains 14 residues. Germline loops: CDR1 SGDLS, CDR2 YYNGEE.

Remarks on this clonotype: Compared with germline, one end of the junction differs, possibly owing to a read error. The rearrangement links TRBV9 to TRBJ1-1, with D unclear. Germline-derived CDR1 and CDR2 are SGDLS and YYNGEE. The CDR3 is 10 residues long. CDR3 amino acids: CASSVGEVLF. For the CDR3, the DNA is TGTGCCAGCAGCGTAGGCGAAGTGCTCTTT.

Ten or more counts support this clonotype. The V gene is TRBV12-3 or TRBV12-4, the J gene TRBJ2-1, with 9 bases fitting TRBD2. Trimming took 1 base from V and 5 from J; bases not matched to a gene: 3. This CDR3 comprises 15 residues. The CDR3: CASSLVTSGHNEQFF. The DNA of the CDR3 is TGTGCCAGCAGTTTAGTGACTAGCGGCCACAATGAGCAGTTCTTC.

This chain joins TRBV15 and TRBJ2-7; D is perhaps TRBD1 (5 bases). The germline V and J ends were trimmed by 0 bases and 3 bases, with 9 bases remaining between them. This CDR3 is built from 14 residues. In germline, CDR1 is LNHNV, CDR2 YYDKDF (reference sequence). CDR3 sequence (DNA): TGTGCCACCAGCAGAGACAGGGCCCTCTACGAGCAGTACTTC. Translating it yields CATSRDRALYEQYF. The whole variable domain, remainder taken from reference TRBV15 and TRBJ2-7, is DAMVIQNPRYQVTQFGKPVTLSCSQTLNHNVMYWYQQKSSQAPKLLFHYYDKDFNNEADTPDNFQSRRPNTSFCFLDIRSPGLGDTAMYLCATSRDRALYEQYFGPGTRLTVT.

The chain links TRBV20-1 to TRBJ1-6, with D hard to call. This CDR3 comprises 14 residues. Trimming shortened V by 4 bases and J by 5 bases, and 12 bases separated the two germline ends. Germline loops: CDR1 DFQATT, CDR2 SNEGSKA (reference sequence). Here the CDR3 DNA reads TGCAGTGCTACGGGAGTTGGCGATAATTCACCCCTCCACTTT. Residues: CSATGVGDNSPLHF.

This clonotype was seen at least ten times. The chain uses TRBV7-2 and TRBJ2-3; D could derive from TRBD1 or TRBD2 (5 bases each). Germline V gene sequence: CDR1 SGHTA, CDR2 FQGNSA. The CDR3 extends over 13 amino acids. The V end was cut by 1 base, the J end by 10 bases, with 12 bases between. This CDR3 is CASSLGSQGAQYF. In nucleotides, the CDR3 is TGTGCCAGCAGCTTAGGATCGCAGGGAGCGCAGTATTTT.

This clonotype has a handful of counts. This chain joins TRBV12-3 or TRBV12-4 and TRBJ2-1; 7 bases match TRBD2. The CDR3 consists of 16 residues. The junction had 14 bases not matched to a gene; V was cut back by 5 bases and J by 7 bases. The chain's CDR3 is CASSPTVSGFSNEQFF. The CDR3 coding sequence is TGTGCCAGCAGTCCAACGGTTAGCGGGTTCTCGAATGAGCAGTTCTTC.

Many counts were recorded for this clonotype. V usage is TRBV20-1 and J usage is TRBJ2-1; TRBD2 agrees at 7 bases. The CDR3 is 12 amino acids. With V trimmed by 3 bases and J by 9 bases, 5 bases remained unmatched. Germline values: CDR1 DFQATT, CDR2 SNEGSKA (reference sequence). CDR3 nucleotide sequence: TGCAGTGCTAGCCCTAGCGGCGGTGAGCAGTTCTTC. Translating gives CSASPSGGEQFF.

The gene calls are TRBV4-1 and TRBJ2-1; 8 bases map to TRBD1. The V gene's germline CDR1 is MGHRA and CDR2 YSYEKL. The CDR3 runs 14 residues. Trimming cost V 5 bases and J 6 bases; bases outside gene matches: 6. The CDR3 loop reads CASSETTGGNEQFF. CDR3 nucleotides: TGCGCCAGCAGCGAAACTACAGGGGGCAATGAGCAGTTCTTC.

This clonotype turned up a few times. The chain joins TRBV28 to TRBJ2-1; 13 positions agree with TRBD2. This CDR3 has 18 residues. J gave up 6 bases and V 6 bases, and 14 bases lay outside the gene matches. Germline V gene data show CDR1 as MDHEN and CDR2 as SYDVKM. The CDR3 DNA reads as TGTGCCAGCAGCTTGGGAGGACTAGCGGGAGTTATGCTCAATGAGCAGTTCTTC. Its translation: CASSLGGLAGVMLNEQFF.

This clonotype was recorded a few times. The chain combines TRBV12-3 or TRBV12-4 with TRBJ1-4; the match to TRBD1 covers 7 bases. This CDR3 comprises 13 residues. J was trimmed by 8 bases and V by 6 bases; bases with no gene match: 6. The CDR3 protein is CASSYDRDEKLFF. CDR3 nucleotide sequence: TGTGCCAGCAGCTACGACAGGGACGAAAAACTGTTTTTT.

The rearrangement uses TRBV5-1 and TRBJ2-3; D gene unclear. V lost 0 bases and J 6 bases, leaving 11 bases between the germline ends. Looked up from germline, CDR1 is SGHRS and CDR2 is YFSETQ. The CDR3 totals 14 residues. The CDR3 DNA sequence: TGCGCCAGCAGCTTGGTCACCGTCGGGGATACGCAGTATTTT. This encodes CASSLVTVGDTQYF. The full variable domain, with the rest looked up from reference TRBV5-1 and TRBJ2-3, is KAGVTQTPRYLIKTRGQQVTLSCSPISGHRSVSWYQQTPGQGLQFLFEYFSETQRNKGNFPGRFSGRQFSNSRSEMNVSTLELGDSALYLCASSLVTVGDTQYFGPGTRLTVL.

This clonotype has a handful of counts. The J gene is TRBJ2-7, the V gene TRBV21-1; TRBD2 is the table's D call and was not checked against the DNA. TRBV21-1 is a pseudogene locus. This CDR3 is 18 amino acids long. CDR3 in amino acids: CASTPDGLAGTPSYEQYF. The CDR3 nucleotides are TGTGCCAGCACCCCTGACGGACTAGCGGGAACCCCTTCCTACGAGCAGTACTTC.

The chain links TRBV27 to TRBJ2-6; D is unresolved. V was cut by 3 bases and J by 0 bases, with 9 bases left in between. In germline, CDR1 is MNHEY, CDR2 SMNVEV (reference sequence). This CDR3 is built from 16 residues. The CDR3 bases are TGTGCCAGCAGTTTGCTACGACTCTCTGGGGCCAACGTCCTGACTTTC. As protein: CASSLLRLSGANVLTF. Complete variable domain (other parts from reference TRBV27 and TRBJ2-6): EAQVTQNPRYLITVTGKKLTVTCSQNMNHEYMSWYRQDPGLGLRQIYYSMNVEVTDKGDVPEGYKVSRKEKRNFPLILESPSPNQTSLYFCASSLLRLSGANVLTFGAGSRLTVL.

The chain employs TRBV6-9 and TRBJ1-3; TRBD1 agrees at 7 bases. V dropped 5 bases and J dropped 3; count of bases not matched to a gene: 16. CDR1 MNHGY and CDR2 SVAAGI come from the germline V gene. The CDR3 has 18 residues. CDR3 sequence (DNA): TGTGCCAGCAGTCCCGAAACGACTGACAGGGCTTTTGGAAACACCATATATTTT. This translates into CASSPETTDRAFGNTIYF.

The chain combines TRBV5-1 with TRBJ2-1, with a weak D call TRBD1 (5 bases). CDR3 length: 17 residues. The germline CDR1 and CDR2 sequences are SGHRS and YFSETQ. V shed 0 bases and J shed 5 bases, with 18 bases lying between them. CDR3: CASSLAFGQGKDNEQFF. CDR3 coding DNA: TGCGCCAGCAGCTTGGCCTTTGGGCAGGGTAAGGACAATGAGCAGTTCTTC.

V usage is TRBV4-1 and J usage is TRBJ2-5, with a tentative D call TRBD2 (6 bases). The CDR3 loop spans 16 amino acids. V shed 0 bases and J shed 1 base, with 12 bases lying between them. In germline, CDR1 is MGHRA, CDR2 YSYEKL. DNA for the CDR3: TGCGCCAGCAGCCAAGACCGAGTAGCGGCCCAAGAGACCCAGTACTTC. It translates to CASSQDRVAAQETQYF.

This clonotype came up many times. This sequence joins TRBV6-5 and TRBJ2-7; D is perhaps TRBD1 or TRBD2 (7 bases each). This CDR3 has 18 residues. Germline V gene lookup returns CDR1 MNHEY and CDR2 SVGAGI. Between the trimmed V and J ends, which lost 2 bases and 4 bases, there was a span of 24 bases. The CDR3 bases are TGTGCCAGCAGTTACGCAGGCGGGGGACAGAGTCCCAATTACGAGCAGTACTTC. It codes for CASSYAGGGQSPNYEQYF.

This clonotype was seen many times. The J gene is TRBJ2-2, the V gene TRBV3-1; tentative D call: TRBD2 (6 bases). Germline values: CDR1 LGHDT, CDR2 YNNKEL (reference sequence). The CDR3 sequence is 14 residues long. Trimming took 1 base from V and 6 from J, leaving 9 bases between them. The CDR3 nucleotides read TGTGCCAGCAGCCAAGGACTAGTATCCGGGGAGCTGTTTTTT. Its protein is CASSQGLVSGELFF.

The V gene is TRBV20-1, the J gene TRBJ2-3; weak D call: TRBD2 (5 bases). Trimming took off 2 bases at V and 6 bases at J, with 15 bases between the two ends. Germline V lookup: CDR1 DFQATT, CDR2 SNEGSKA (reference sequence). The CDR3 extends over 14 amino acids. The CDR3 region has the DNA TGCAGTGCTAGAAGTGGGAGCTATGGGGATACGCAGTATTTT. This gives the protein CSARSGSYGDTQYF.

CDR3: CSVGQGAHNEQFF. The CDR3 bases are TGCAGCGTGGGACAGGGGGCCCACAATGAGCAGTTCTTC. This chain links TRBV29-1 with TRBJ2-1; TRBD1 matches at 12 bases. The CDR3 loop spans 13 amino acids. The V gene end was trimmed by 6 bases and the J gene end by 5 bases; junction bases not matched to a gene: 2. Germline V CDR1 and CDR2: SQVTM, ANQGSEA.

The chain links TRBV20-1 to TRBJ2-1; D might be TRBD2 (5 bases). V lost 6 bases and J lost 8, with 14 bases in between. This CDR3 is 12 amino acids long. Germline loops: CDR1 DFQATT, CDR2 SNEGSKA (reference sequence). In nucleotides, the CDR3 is TGCAGTGCCGTTGGACGGGGTCATGAGCAGTTCTTC. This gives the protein CSAVGRGHEQFF.

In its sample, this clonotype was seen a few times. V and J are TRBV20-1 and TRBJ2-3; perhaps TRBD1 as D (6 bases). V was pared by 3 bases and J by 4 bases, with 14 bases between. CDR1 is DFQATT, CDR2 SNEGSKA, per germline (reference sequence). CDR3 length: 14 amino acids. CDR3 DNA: TGCAGTGCTAGGGGGGCTAGCAACGCAGATACGCAGTATTTT. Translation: CSARGASNADTQYF.